What follows are 19 T cell receptor beta chains derived from one specimen sequenced in a study of blood T cell repertoires in COVID-19. Produced via immunoSEQ multiplex PCR; TCRdb's table is partial and in-frame only. Among tens of thousands of clones listed, 70% to 90% were seen once. What was sequenced was peripheral blood. All receptors derive from a man aged 50 or older with active COVID-19.

The V and J genes are TRBV7-9 and TRBJ2-5; 7 bases align to TRBD2. Germline CDR1 and CDR2: SEHNR and FQNEAQ (reference sequence). CDR3 size: 14 residues. V gave up 5 bases and J gave up 4 bases; unmatched junction bases: 7. The CDR3 DNA sequence: TGTGCCAGCAGCCGAAGGACTAGTGGAGAGACCCAGTACTTC. It specifies CASSRRTSGETQYF.

The CDR3, as DNA: TGCGCCAGCAGCGAACAGGGGGTCACCGGGGAGCTGTTTTTT. Translated, it gives CASSEQGVTGELFF. This sequence joins TRBV5-1 and TRBJ2-2, with 8 bases identical to TRBD1. The CDR3 contains 14 residues. Germline lookup yields CDR1 SGHRS and CDR2 YFSETQ. Germline trimming cut 4 bases from V and 4 bases from J; bases unmatched to any gene: 3.

The V call is TRBV2, the J call TRBJ1-1; TRBD1 agrees at 7 bases. The germline CDR1 and CDR2 sequences are SNHLY and FYNNEI. J was trimmed by 6 bases and V by 10 bases; bases with no gene match: 11. The CDR3 is made up of 13 amino acids. The CDR3 DNA sequence: TGTGCCAAGACAGGGCGGATGGACGCTGAAGCTTTCTTT. Translated: CAKTGRMDAEAFF. The full variable domain, its missing parts supplied by reference TRBV2 and TRBJ1-1, is EPEVTQTPSHQVTQMGQEVILRCVPISNHLYFYWYRQILGQKVEFLVSFYNNEISEKSEIFDDQFSVERPDGSNFTLKIRSTKLEDSAMYFCAKTGRMDAEAFFGQGTRLTVV.

The V gene is TRBV6-6, the J gene TRBJ1-1, with a weak D call TRBD1 (6 bases). CDR1 is MNHNY and CDR2 is SVGAGI in the germline V gene (reference sequence). This CDR3 comprises 15 residues. Trimming took 7 bases from V and 2 from J, leaving 17 bases between them. The CDR3, as DNA: TGTGCCAGCACCGACTCGGGACACCCTAACACTGAAGCTTTCTTT. Protein: CASTDSGHPNTEAFF.

This chain links TRBV3-1 (or the pseudogene TRBV3-2) with TRBJ2-3; weak D call: TRBD1 (5 bases). Trimming removed 4 bases at V and 2 bases at J, with 13 bases between. This CDR3 is 15 amino acids long. Per the germline V gene, CDR1 is LGHDT and CDR2 is YNNKEL (reference sequence). The CDR3: CASSLWQGSTDTQYF. The CDR3 DNA is TGTGCCAGCAGCCTATGGCAGGGCTCCACAGATACGCAGTATTTT.

The chain has TRBV5-1 and TRBJ2-7; 9 bases match TRBD2. Trimming took 7 bases from V and 1 from J; bases not matched to a gene: 18. CDR1 is SGHRS, CDR2 YFSETQ, per germline. The CDR3 length is 18 residues. CDR3 region: CASSRVGSGGTKSYEQYF. CDR3 nucleotide sequence: TGCGCCAGCTCCCGAGTAGGTAGCGGGGGAACCAAGTCCTACGAGCAGTACTTC.

The chain recombines TRBV5-1 with TRBJ2-5; the D is unclear. The CDR3 covers 13 residues. Trimming removed 3 bases from V and 5 bases from J, with 11 bases in between. Germline CDR1 is SGHRS and CDR2 is YFSETQ. Written as DNA, the CDR3 is TGCGCCAGCAGCTCCCTAGTTCGGGAGACCCAGTACTTC. This encodes CASSSLVRETQYF.

The V and J genes are TRBV10-1 and TRBJ2-1, with 7 positions matching TRBD2. The germline V gene has CDR1 WNHNN and CDR2 SYGVQD (reference sequence). This CDR3 region has 14 residues. V shed 3 bases, J shed 5 bases, and the junction held 4 bases outside the gene matches. CDR3 in DNA: TGCGCCAGCAGTGATGGCGGGGGTAACAATGAGCAGTTCTTC. Amino acids: CASSDGGGNNEQFF.

The chain joins TRBV28 to TRBJ1-6, with TRBD1 matching over 9 bases. After removal of 3 bases from V and 8 bases from J, the junction contained 2 bases not matched to a gene. In germline, CDR1 is MDHEN, CDR2 SYDVKM. This CDR3 comprises 14 residues. Written as DNA, the CDR3 is TGTGCCAGCAGTTTTCGACAGGGGGATTCACCCCTCCACTTT. Its translation is CASSFRQGDSPLHF.

The sample holds a few counts of this clone. The chain combines TRBV28 with TRBJ2-5; TRBD1 might be the D (6 bases). The CDR3 length is 13 residues. Trimming shortened V by 8 bases and J by 4 bases, and 14 bases separated the two germline ends. CDR1 is MDHEN, CDR2 SYDVKM, per germline. The DNA for the CDR3 is TGTGCCAGCGGACAGCTCTCGACAGAGACCCAGTACTTC. It encodes CASGQLSTETQYF.

The V and J genes are TRBV11-2 and TRBJ2-7; 10 bases are a match to TRBD1. The germline gives CDR1 SGHAT, CDR2 FQNNGV. This CDR3 contains 17 residues. The V segment lost 5 bases and the J segment 0 bases; nucleotides outside the gene matches: 10. CDR3 protein: CASSAPPRTGGSYEQYF. The CDR3 DNA is TGTGCCAGCAGCGCACCCCCCCGGACAGGGGGCTCCTACGAGCAGTACTTC. Full variable domain (missing parts from reference TRBV11-2 and TRBJ2-7): EAGVAQSPRYKIIEKRQSVAFWCNPISGHATLYWYQQILGQGPKLLIQFQNNGVVDDSQLPKDRFSAERLKGVDSTLKIQPAKLEDSAVYLCASSAPPRTGGSYEQYFGPGTRLTVT.

The chain recombines TRBV7-3 with TRBJ2-3; weak D call: TRBD2 (6 bases). Germline loops: CDR1 SGHTA, CDR2 FQGTGA. The CDR3 has 16 amino acids. V gave up 6 bases and J gave up 7 bases, with 23 bases separating them. The DNA for the CDR3 is TGTGCCAGCAGTCCTTCGAAGGAGGGATATCTGAATACGCAGTATTTT. Amino acid sequence: CASSPSKEGYLNTQYF.

The chain links TRBV10-1 to TRBJ1-5, with 8 bases that match TRBD1. The CDR3 consists of 16 residues. V lost 6 bases and J lost 3; bases outside the gene matches: 10. Germline V gene sequence: CDR1 WNHNN, CDR2 SYGVQD (reference sequence). CDR3 bases: TGCGCCAGCAGAAACCCGGGACAGGTAATCAATCAGCCCCAGCATTTT. As protein: CASRNPGQVINQPQHF.

The chain carries TRBV3-1 (or the pseudogene TRBV3-2) and TRBJ2-5; 11 positions agree with TRBD1. Unmatched junction bases numbered 11, after V lost 3 bases and J lost 5 bases. Germline CDR1 and CDR2: LGHDT and YNNKEL (reference sequence). The CDR3 loop spans 17 amino acids. CDR3 DNA sequence: TGTGCCAGCAGCCAGCTACGGACAGGGGGCAAGGGGGAGACCCAGTACTTC. Translation gives CASSQLRTGGKGETQYF.

The genes are TRBV6-6 and TRBJ2-3, with TRBD2 identical over 7 bases. This CDR3 comprises 16 residues. V shed 7 bases and J 1 base; nucleotides not matched to a gene: 11. Germline V gene data show CDR1 as MNHNY and CDR2 as SVGAGI (reference sequence). DNA of the CDR3: TGTGCCAGCATGGGTCTTAGGGCGGGGGGCACAGATACGCAGTATTTT. This sequence encodes CASMGLRAGGTDTQYF.

The rearrangement uses TRBV27 and TRBJ2-7, with 7 bases that match TRBD1. The J segment lost 2 bases and the V segment lost 6 bases, leaving 16 bases of the junction unmatched. Germline CDR1 reads MNHEY; CDR2 reads SMNVEV (reference sequence). This CDR3 contains 17 residues. The CDR3 DNA sequence: TGTGCCAGCAGGCTCAAAACGGGACAGCTCCTCCCCTACGAGCAGTACTTC. Protein product: CASRLKTGQLLPYEQYF.

This chain connects TRBV18 to TRBJ1-1; 7 bases are shared with TRBD1. The CDR3 length is 17 residues. CDR1 is KGHSH and CDR2 is LQKENI in the germline V gene. V lost 0 bases, J lost 2 bases, and 9 bases stayed unmatched. CDR3 loop: CASSPPGPRGKNTEAFF. The DNA for the CDR3 is TGTGCCAGCTCACCACCCGGCCCCAGGGGGAAAAACACTGAAGCTTTCTTT.

Here the CDR3 reads CASRLTAGGRGLAGVDTQYF. For the CDR3, the DNA is TGTGCCAGCAGGTTAACGGCGGGGGGAAGAGGTCTAGCGGGAGTGGATACGCAGTATTTT. V usage is TRBV14 and J usage is TRBJ2-3; 10 bases map to TRBD2. Germline V gives CDR1 SGHDN, CDR2 FVKESK. The CDR3 runs 20 residues. J gave up 6 bases and V 6 bases, and 24 bases lay outside the gene matches.

The rearrangement links TRBV18 to TRBJ1-1; D perhaps matches TRBD1 (5 bases). V was pared by 3 bases and J by 3 bases, with 20 bases between. CDR1 is KGHSH and CDR2 is LQKENI in the germline V gene. The CDR3 spans 17 residues. CDR3: CASSPRMAIIGDTEAFF. The CDR3 coding sequence is TGTGCCAGCTCACCCAGGATGGCGATTATAGGGGACACTGAAGCTTTCTTT.